This T cell receptor beta chain was captured in a study of T cells in Graves' hyperthyroidism and ophthalmopathy. Study-level points and caveats: In validation, the model predicted ophthalmopathy. These predictions came a median roughly 6 months before onset. Most thyroid clonotypes that were expanded above 0.001 also turned up in blood.

This CDR3 is 17 amino acids long. Germline V gene data show CDR1 as SNHLY and CDR2 as FYNNEI. The germline V and J ends were trimmed by 6 bases and 5 bases, with 23 bases remaining between them. A remark on this clonotype: Antigen specificity is unknown.

Template material for amplifying TCR beta CDR3 regions consisted of RNA transcripts. First-round RT-PCR targeting the TCR CDR3 was performed with the HTBI primer set. One entry per CDR3 protein, called by TCRdb with MiXCR from the multiplex PCR reads. Among about 480,000 distinct CDR3 sequences listed, 13% to 15% were seen once. The chain carries TRBV2 and TRBJ2-1, with D maybe TRBD2 (6 bases). The sequence was collected from a young woman with Graves' hyperthyroidism. The source material was blood. The DNA of the CDR3 is TGTGCCAGCAGCTTAGATCCGGGCGGGATGAGGAACAATGAGCAGTTCTTC. Protein sequence: CASSLDPGGMRNNEQFF.